This T cell receptor beta chain comes out of a study of blood T cell repertoires in COVID-19. The overall study: Sites in the United States, Italy and Spain provided acute and convalescent COVID-19 samples. From T cells, B-cell-depleted T cells, or PBMCs came the material, which was cDNA or gDNA.

The CDR3 covers 15 residues. V was pared by 1 base and J by 3 bases, with 3 bases of the junction left unmatched. Germline V gives CDR1 LNHDA, CDR2 SQIVND (reference sequence). How the authors handled the data: Estimated nucleated cell counts came from reference gene primer amplification. Profiled with immunoSEQ multiplex PCR; TCRdb holds only in-frame clones, not every one. V and J calls and clone size are copied from that table; D and trimming were computed from the DNA. The sample lists approximately 160,000 clones; over 65% were seen once. V gene TRBV19 combines with J gene TRBJ1-5; the match to TRBD1 covers 7 bases. This TCR was sampled from a man in his sixties with acute or convalescent COVID-19. The sequencing sample was made of peripheral blood. CDR3 residues: CASSIVGQVNQPQHF. The CDR3 nucleotides read TGTGCCAGTAGTATAGTCGGACAGGTCAATCAGCCCCAGCATTTT.